This T cell receptor (beta chain) is from a study of radiotherapy plus CTLA-4 blockade in lung cancer. About the study: In about 20% of patients, objective responses were seen; 31% had disease control.

Germline CDR1 and CDR2: SQVTM and ANQGSEA. Trimming cost V 0 bases and J 7 bases, with 18 bases left between them. This CDR3 has 15 residues. Notes on this clone: Antigen unknown.

Sequenced by immunoSEQ multiplex PCR; TCRdb stores in-frame clones only, minus some. This sample has some 98,000 clones, with 75% to 85% found just once. The study's findings and limits: Subsequent to radiotherapy plus ipilimumab, tumor-derived TCR clones underwent expansion in blood. How blood T cell clones changed early, along with interferon-beta, reportedly forecast response best.

CTLA-4 blockade with ipilimumab, together with focal radiation, was given to patients with chemo-refractory metastatic non-small-cell lung cancer. The sample in question was peripheral blood, obtained from a patient treated with radiotherapy plus ipilimumab. The chain recombines TRBV29-1 with TRBJ2-5, with D possibly being TRBD1 (6 bases). The source of this sequence is a human donor with non-small cell lung cancer who had a partial response to radiotherapy plus ipilimumab. The CDR3 is CSVEDPDRSPGTQYF. The CDR3 DNA sequence: TGCAGCGTTGAAGACCCCGACAGGTCCCCGGGGACCCAGTACTTC.